This T cell receptor (beta chain) was documented in a study of a mutant IDH1 vaccine in newly diagnosed glioma. The wider study: An approximately 62% male, approximately 38% female split and a mean age of about 40 years characterized treated patients. Those enrolled had earlier been treated with radiotherapy, temozolomide, or both, mostly both.

The CDR3 length is 14 residues. With 1 base clipped from V and 6 bases from J, the junction kept 3 bases outside the gene matches. Germline loops: CDR1 SEHNR, CDR2 FQNEAQ (reference sequence). Comment on this clone: Antigen: not known.

Some clones are missing from TCRdb's copy, which holds only in-frame ones; the method was immunoSEQ multiplex PCR. The data contain around 84,000 clones, 81% of them singletons. Indicated time point: week 47, end of study. Topical imiquimod was applied with each vaccine dose, which held 300 ug of mutant IDH1 20-mer peptide. Across weeks 1, 3, 5, 7, 11, 15, 19 and 23, patients received a vaccination each time, eight in all. The sequenced sample was PBMCs, obtained from a glioma patient whose treatment included an IDH1 peptide vaccine. This receptor was identified in a middle-aged man with glioma. The rearrangement links TRBV7-9 to TRBJ2-7; 10 nucleotides align to TRBD1. Here the CDR3 reads CASSLGQGAGEQYF. CDR3 nucleotides: TGTGCCAGCAGCTTAGGACAGGGGGCCGGCGAGCAGTACTTC.